This entry describes one TCR beta chain. This record belongs to a study of preoperative IRX-2 immunotherapy in early breast cancer. Treatment defined: preoperative locoregional IRX-2 cytokine immunotherapy. Patients received preoperative, locoregional IRX-2 cytokine immunotherapy in a phase Ib study. Germline-derived CDR1 and CDR2 are LNHDA and SQIVND (reference sequence). The trim removed 7 bases at V and 12 bases at J, leaving 10 bases unmatched. CDR3 length: 14 residues. The assay was immunoSEQ multiplex PCR, and TCRdb's table has in-frame clones only and misses some. The sample includes around 40,000 clones, 70% to 85% of them seen just once.

This material consisted of tumor tissue, taken after IRX-2 immunotherapy. This TCR was recovered from a human donor with breast cancer. The chain couples TRBV19 to TRBJ1-5; 12 bases are a match to TRBD1. The CDR3 here is CASKGQGAGQFQHF. DNA for the CDR3: TGTGCCAGTAAGGGACAGGGGGCAGGTCAGTTCCAGCATTTT.